The 31 T cell receptor beta chains reported below all come from one sample, sequenced in a study of cytomegalovirus exposure and HLA in healthy donors (dated by TCRdb to about 2017). The library was obtained by the immunoSEQ multiplex PCR assay. For the multiplex PCR, a mixture combining 60 forward primers for TCR Vbeta segments and 13 reverse primers for TCR Jbeta segments was used. Sourced from immuneACCESS, this table was stored by TCRdb with only in-frame sequences that have V and J called. A share of the clones is absent; for the studies checked, an unresolved V gene accounts for under half, and the remainder has no known explanation. Here the sample has 150,000 to 200,000 clones; approximately 80% occur a single time. The ten largest clones capture more than 1.3% of the sample. Sample: PBMCs. The source of these receptors is a male donor in good health and CMV-seronegative.

The rearrangement joins TRBV7-2 to TRBJ2-3; TRBD2 is a possible D gene (5 bases). Trimming took off 6 bases at V and 0 bases at J, with 13 bases between the two ends. Germline lookup yields CDR1 SGHTA and CDR2 FQGNSA. The CDR3 sequence is 15 residues long. CDR3 protein: CASSSAAPSTDTQYF. Written as DNA, the CDR3 is TGTGCCAGCAGTTCAGCGGCACCTAGCACAGATACGCAGTATTTT.

The genes are TRBV2 and TRBJ1-5, with 9 positions matching TRBD1. CDR3 length equals 13 residues. V shed 8 bases and J 5 bases; nucleotides not matched to a gene: 4. Germline V gives CDR1 SNHLY, CDR2 FYNNEI. The CDR3 is CASGTGRDQPQHF. Here the CDR3 DNA reads TGTGCCAGCGGGACAGGGAGGGATCAGCCCCAGCATTTT.

The genes are TRBV5-1 and TRBJ2-5; 8 nucleotides agree with TRBD2. The CDR3 spans 16 residues. J lost 4 bases, V lost 2 bases, and 10 bases had no gene match. Germline V gene lookup returns CDR1 SGHRS and CDR2 YFSETQ. The CDR3 sequence is CASSFAHHRGGETQYF. The CDR3 DNA reads TGCGCCAGCAGCTTCGCACATCATCGGGGGGGAGAGACCCAGTACTTC.

The V and J genes are TRBV30 and TRBJ1-5, with a weak D call TRBD1 (6 bases). CDR3 size: 15 residues. Trimming took off 0 bases at V and 1 base at J, with 10 bases between the two ends. Germline V lookup: CDR1 GTSNPN, CDR2 SVGIG (reference sequence). CDR3 sequence reads: CAWSVPGVSNQPQHF. Written as DNA, the CDR3 is TGTGCCTGGAGTGTACCAGGGGTCAGCAATCAGCCCCAGCATTTT. The full variable domain, with the rest looked up from reference TRBV30 and TRBJ1-5, is SQTIHQWPATLVQPVGSPLSLECTVEGTSNPNLYWYRQAAGRGLQLLFYSVGIGQISSEVPQNLSASRPQDRQFILSSKKLLLSDSGFYLCAWSVPGVSNQPQHFGDGTRLSIL.

This clone was found a few times. The V call is TRBV5-5, the J call TRBJ2-2, with TRBD2 matching over 7 bases. The CDR3 extends over 15 amino acids. CDR1 SGHKS and CDR2 YYEKEE come from the germline V gene (reference sequence). V trimming: 3 bases; J trimming: 4 bases; junction bases outside the gene matches: 6. As DNA, the CDR3 is TGTGCCAGCAGCTGGGGCGGGGGTACCACCGGGGAGCTGTTTTTT. Its protein is CASSWGGGTTGELFF.

The genes are TRBV28 and TRBJ2-1; tentatively, D is TRBD2 (5 bases). V was shortened by 7 bases and J by 2 bases, with 12 bases between the two germline ends. The CDR3 has 14 residues. Germline V lookup: CDR1 MDHEN, CDR2 SYDVKM. The CDR3 DNA is TGTGCCAGCAATTACCCCGGGACCTACAATGAGCAGTTCTTC. Protein: CASNYPGTYNEQFF.

The chain employs TRBV9 and TRBJ2-1; D might be TRBD2 (6 bases). V lost 3 bases, J lost 5 bases, and 15 bases lay in between. There are 15 residues in the CDR3. Germline V gives CDR1 SGDLS, CDR2 YYNGEE. The CDR3 DNA is TGTGCCAGCAGCGCGATCGGGACTTTTAACAATGAGCAGTTCTTC. Its translation: CASSAIGTFNNEQFF.

The rearrangement links TRBV7-2 to TRBJ2-3; TRBD2 aligns across 7 bases. V trimming: 5 bases; J trimming: 8 bases; junction bases outside the gene matches: 4. The CDR3 sequence is 12 residues long. Germline CDR1 reads SGHTA; CDR2 reads FQGNSA. Here the CDR3 reads CASSPGRSTQYF. CDR3 nucleotide sequence: TGTGCCAGCAGCCCCGGGAGGTCTACGCAGTATTTT.

V usage is TRBV7-2 and J usage is TRBJ2-3; D may be TRBD2 (6 bases). Germline V gene data show CDR1 as SGHTA and CDR2 as FQGNSA. V was pared by 1 base and J by 8 bases, with 13 bases between. CDR3 length equals 14 residues. For the CDR3, the DNA is TGTGCCAGCAGCTTAGGTGGGGGGTTGGTTACGCAGTATTTT. Residues: CASSLGGGLVTQYF.

J is TRBJ2-2 and V is TRBV27; 9 nucleotides line up with TRBD1. The CDR3 extends over 16 amino acids. J gave up 3 bases and V 6 bases, and 8 bases lay outside the gene matches. Germline V gene data show CDR1 as MNHEY and CDR2 as SMNVEV (reference sequence). CDR3 region: CASSPWGQGDTGELFF. CDR3 bases: TGTGCCAGCAGCCCCTGGGGACAGGGTGACACCGGGGAGCTGTTTTTT.

The V gene is TRBV11-3, the J gene TRBJ2-1; TRBD1 matches at 9 bases. The junction had 2 bases not matched to a gene; V was cut back by 4 bases and J by 4 bases. The germline V gene has CDR1 SGHNT and CDR2 YENEEA. The CDR3 is 14 residues long. Here the CDR3 DNA reads TGTGCCAGCAGCTCCGGGACAGGGTACAATGAGCAGTTCTTC. Protein product: CASSSGTGYNEQFF.

This clone showed up just a few times. V gene TRBV6-1 combines with J gene TRBJ2-7, with TRBD2 matching over 7 bases. The CDR3 is made up of 15 amino acids. From germline, CDR1 is MNHNS and CDR2 SASEGT. After removal of 0 bases from V and 2 bases from J, the junction contained 4 bases not matched to a gene. For the CDR3, the DNA is TGTGCCAGCAGTGAAGCCATCGGGGGGACCTACGAGCAGTACTTC. Translated, it gives CASSEAIGGTYEQYF.

This clone occurred a few times. This specimen includes other DNA sequences encoding the same CDR3. V and J are TRBV9 and TRBJ2-2; tentative D call: TRBD2 (6 bases). The CDR3 loop spans 15 amino acids. V was trimmed by 0 bases and J by 1 base, leaving 7 bases between them. Germline V gene data show CDR1 as SGDLS and CDR2 as YYNGEE. CDR3 residues: CASSVGGVNTGELFF. DNA of the CDR3: TGTGCCAGCAGCGTAGGGGGGGTGAACACCGGGGAGCTGTTTTTT.

This clone was recorded a few times. The chain combines TRBV27 with TRBJ2-4; D might be TRBD2 (5 bases). Trimming left V 6 bases short and J 2 bases short, with 11 bases between. Per the germline V gene, CDR1 is MNHEY and CDR2 is SMNVEV (reference sequence). This CDR3 has 14 amino acids. CDR3 residues: CASSRWETKNIQYF. Here the CDR3 DNA reads TGTGCCAGCAGCCGATGGGAGACCAAAAACATTCAGTACTTC.

The chain couples TRBV9 to TRBJ2-7, with 7 bases fitting TRBD1. Germline V gene data show CDR1 as SGDLS and CDR2 as YYNGEE. There are 15 residues in the CDR3. V gave up 4 bases and J gave up 0 bases; unmatched junction bases: 7. CDR3 sequence (DNA): TGTGCCAGCAGCATCTCGACAGGGAGCTCCTACGAGCAGTACTTC. As protein: CASSISTGSSYEQYF.

This rearrangement joins TRBV2 to TRBJ2-1; 13 nucleotides match TRBD2. The CDR3 runs to 14 residues. V lost 7 bases and J lost 10; bases outside the gene matches: 7. From germline, CDR1 is SNHLY and CDR2 FYNNEI. The CDR3 loop is CASTQGLAGEEQFF. CDR3 bases: TGTGCCAGCACCCAAGGACTAGCGGGAGAGGAGCAGTTCTTC.

V is TRBV10-3 and J is TRBJ1-5, with TRBD1 as a possible D gene (6 bases). The germline V gene encodes CDR1 ENHRY and CDR2 SYGVKD. The CDR3 contains 12 residues. Trimming removed 10 bases at V and 3 bases at J, with 10 bases between. CDR3: CATGTINQPQHF. For the CDR3, the DNA is TGTGCCACCGGGACAATCAATCAGCCCCAGCATTTT.

The rearrangement links TRBV6-1 to TRBJ2-2; 9 bases map to TRBD1. With 4 bases clipped from V and 5 bases from J, the junction kept 8 bases outside the gene matches. Germline CDR1 is MNHNS and CDR2 is SASEGT. The CDR3 runs to 16 residues. The DNA for the CDR3 is TGTGCCAGCAGTGCCCCCACGACAGGGGGAACCGGGGAGCTGTTTTTT. It translates to CASSAPTTGGTGELFF.

This clone has only one observation. The chain links TRBV25-1 to TRBJ2-7; 7 nucleotides align to TRBD1. There are 16 residues in the CDR3. V gave up 10 bases and J gave up 1 base; unmatched junction bases: 16. Germline V gene data show CDR1 as MGHDK and CDR2 as SYGVNS. CDR3 in amino acids: CAILRREQGKSYEQYF. The DNA of the CDR3 is TGTGCCATCCTAAGAAGGGAACAGGGGAAATCCTACGAGCAGTACTTC.

The J gene is TRBJ1-2, the V gene TRBV7-2; perhaps TRBD1 as D (5 bases). CDR3 length equals 13 residues. Germline CDR1 reads SGHTA; CDR2 reads FQGNSA. V lost 2 bases to trimming and J lost 8 bases, with 12 bases between them. The CDR3 region is CASSLLGQRGYTF. The CDR3 nucleotides are TGTGCCAGCAGCTTACTTGGACAACGCGGCTACACCTTC.

The chain recombines TRBV5-4 with TRBJ2-2; a weak D match, TRBD2 (5 bases). Germline lookup yields CDR1 SGHNT and CDR2 YYREEE (reference sequence). Trimming pared 4 bases from V and 1 base from J, leaving 5 bases between. The CDR3 runs to 13 residues. This CDR3 is CASSRENTGELFF. In nucleotides, the CDR3 is TGTGCCAGCAGCCGGGAGAACACCGGGGAGCTGTTTTTT. The whole variable domain, filled in from reference TRBV5-4 and TRBJ2-2, reads ETGVTQSPTHLIKTRGQQVTLRCSSQSGHNTVSWYQQALGQGPQFIFQYYREEENGRGNFPPRFSGLQFPNYSSELNVNALELDDSALYLCASSRENTGELFFGEGSRLTVL.

CDR3 in amino acids: CASSPLNGARGSNEKLFF. The CDR3 bases are TGTGCCAGCAGCCCCCTTAATGGCGCCAGGGGCTCTAATGAAAAACTGTTTTTT. This chain links TRBV4-2 with TRBJ1-4, with a possible D match to TRBD1 (6 bases). Trimming pared 4 bases from V and 3 bases from J, leaving 21 bases between. CDR3 length: 18 residues. Germline CDR1 reads LGHNA; CDR2 reads YNFKEQ.

V and J are TRBV5-1 and TRBJ2-5; 11 bases line up with TRBD2. TRBJ2-7 explains the end of the DNA better; the J call may be wrong. Germline loops: CDR1 SGHRS, CDR2 YFSETQ. The length of the CDR3 is 16 residues. The CDR3 is CASSSTPSGGPYEQYF. CDR3 DNA sequence: TGCGCCAGCAGCTCGACCCCTAGCGGGGGGCCCTACGAGCAGTACTTC.

A remark on this clone: The same CDR3 also results from other DNA sequences found in this sample. This rearrangement joins TRBV27 to TRBJ1-1; D is uncertain. Germline loops: CDR1 MNHEY, CDR2 SMNVEV (reference sequence). The V gene lost 3 bases and the J gene lost 1 base, with 6 bases spanning the gap. The CDR3 sequence is 13 residues long. CDR3 coding DNA: TGTGCCAGCAGTTTGAGGGAGAACACTGAAGCTTTCTTT. Its protein product is CASSLRENTEAFF.

The chain employs TRBV7-2 and TRBJ1-2; TRBD1 agrees at 7 bases. V shed 6 bases, J shed 5 bases, and the junction held 6 bases outside the gene matches. The CDR3 spans 13 residues. The germline V gene encodes CDR1 SGHTA and CDR2 FQGNSA. The DNA of the CDR3 is TGTGCCAGCAGTCCTGACAGGGAATATGGCTACACCTTC. This gives the protein CASSPDREYGYTF. Together with reference TRBV7-2 and TRBJ1-2, the CDR3 gives the full variable domain: GAGVSQSPSNKVTEKGKDVELRCDPISGHTALYWYRQSLGQGLEFLIYFQGNSAPDKSGLPSDRFSAERTGGSVSTLTIQRTQQEDSAVYLCASSPDREYGYTFGSGTRLTVV.

The chain carries TRBV10-2 and TRBJ2-3, with TRBD2 identical over 7 bases. Per germline, CDR1 WSHSY and CDR2 SAAADI. The CDR3 covers 15 residues. The V gene end was trimmed by 7 bases and the J gene end by 0 bases; junction bases not matched to a gene: 7. CDR3 loop: CASTWGGLSTDTQYF. In DNA, the CDR3 is TGCGCCAGCACGTGGGGGGGTCTTAGCACAGATACGCAGTATTTT.

The chain couples TRBV6-1 to TRBJ2-7, with D possibly being TRBD1 (6 bases). V dropped 4 bases and J dropped 4 bases, with 14 bases sitting between them. The CDR3 length is 14 residues. CDR1 and CDR2 (germline): MNHNS, SASEGT. The CDR3 reads CASSGTESLYEQYF. Written as DNA, the CDR3 is TGTGCCAGCAGTGGGACAGAATCCCTTTACGAGCAGTACTTC.

V usage is TRBV4-2 and J usage is TRBJ1-4; 12 nucleotides match TRBD1. CDR3 length equals 15 residues. The V gene's germline CDR1 is LGHNA and CDR2 YNFKEQ. The junction had 4 bases not matched to a gene; V was cut back by 3 bases and J by 8 bases. The CDR3 protein is CASSQGQGAFEKLFF. The CDR3 DNA reads as TGTGCCAGCAGCCAGGGACAGGGGGCGTTCGAAAAACTGTTTTTT.

The chain links TRBV19 to TRBJ2-2; 12 bases are a match to TRBD2. CDR3 length equals 16 residues. The germline V gene has CDR1 LNHDA and CDR2 SQIVND (reference sequence). Unmatched junction bases numbered 5, after V lost 5 bases and J lost 4 bases. In DNA, the CDR3 is TGTGCCAGTAGTCTGCTAGCGGGGGGGCGCACCGGGGAGCTGTTTTTT. As protein: CASSLLAGGRTGELFF.

The chain couples TRBV2 to TRBJ2-3; 8 positions agree with TRBD2. The germline V gene encodes CDR1 SNHLY and CDR2 FYNNEI. V shed 9 bases, J shed 3 bases, and the junction held 11 bases outside the gene matches. This CDR3 is 15 amino acids long. The CDR3 nucleotides read TGTGCCAGGAACGGAGTAGCGGGGACAACAGATACGCAGTATTTT. Its protein product is CARNGVAGTTDTQYF.

This clone was counted once. The gene calls are TRBV28 and TRBJ2-2, with D tentatively TRBD1 (7 bases). The CDR3 runs to 14 residues. Germline loops: CDR1 MDHEN, CDR2 SYDVKM. V lost 4 bases, J lost 8 bases, and 14 bases lay in between. The CDR3 spells CASSSGGGGGELFF. CDR3 coding DNA: TGTGCCAGCAGTTCCGGAGGGGGCGGTGGGGAGCTGTTTTTT.